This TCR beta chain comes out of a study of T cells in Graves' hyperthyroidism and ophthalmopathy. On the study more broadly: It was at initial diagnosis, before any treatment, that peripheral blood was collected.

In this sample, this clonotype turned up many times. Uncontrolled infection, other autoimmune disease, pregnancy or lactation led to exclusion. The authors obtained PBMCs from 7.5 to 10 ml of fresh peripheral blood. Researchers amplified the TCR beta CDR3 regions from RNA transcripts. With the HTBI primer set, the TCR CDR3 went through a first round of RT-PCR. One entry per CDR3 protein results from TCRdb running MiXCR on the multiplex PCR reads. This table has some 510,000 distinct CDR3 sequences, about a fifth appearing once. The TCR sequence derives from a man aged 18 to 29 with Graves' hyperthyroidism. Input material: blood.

CDR3 residues: CASSDGDNYGYTF. The DNA for the CDR3 is TGTGCCAGCAGTGACGGAGATAACTATGGCTACACCTTC. The V and J genes are TRBV2 and TRBJ1-2; unclear D gene. Per germline, CDR1 SNHLY and CDR2 FYNNEI. The CDR3 sequence is 13 residues long. V was clipped by 3 bases and J by 1 base, with 6 bases between them.